This T cell receptor beta chain was sequenced for a study of OX40 agonist ivuxolimab in advanced cancers. Prior autoimmune disease or systemic immunosuppression barred patients. V was shortened by 1 base and J by 0 bases, with 8 bases between the two germline ends. The CDR3 has 15 amino acids. The germline V gene encodes CDR1 SGHRS and CDR2 YFSETQ. Clones were sequenced by immunoSEQ multiplex PCR, and TCRdb holds only the in-frame ones, with some missing. Counted here are about 31,000 clones, 86% occurring once; the ten biggest clones make up approximately 33%. The receptor was derived from an adult with an advanced solid tumor such as melanoma, head and neck, liver or kidney cancer. The rearrangement joins TRBV5-1 to TRBJ2-1; no reliable D call. The specimen was CD4+ or CD8+ T cells sorted from blood, collected in a trial of the OX40 agonist ivuxolimab. The CDR3 loop is CASSLTESSYNEQFF. CDR3 nucleotides: TGCGCCAGCAGCTTGACAGAGTCCTCCTACAATGAGCAGTTCTTC.